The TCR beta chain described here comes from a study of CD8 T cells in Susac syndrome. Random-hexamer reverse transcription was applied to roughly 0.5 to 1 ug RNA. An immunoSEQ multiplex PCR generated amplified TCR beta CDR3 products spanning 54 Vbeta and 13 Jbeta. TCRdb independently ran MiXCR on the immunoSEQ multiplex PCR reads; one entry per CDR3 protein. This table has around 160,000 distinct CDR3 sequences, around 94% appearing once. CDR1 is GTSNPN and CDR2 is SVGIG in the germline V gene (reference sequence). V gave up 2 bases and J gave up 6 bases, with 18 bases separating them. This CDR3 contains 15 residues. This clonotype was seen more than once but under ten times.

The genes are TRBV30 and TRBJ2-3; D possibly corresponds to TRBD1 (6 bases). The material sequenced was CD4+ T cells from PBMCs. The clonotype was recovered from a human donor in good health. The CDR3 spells CAWSTPQGWEDTQYF. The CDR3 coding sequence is TGTGCCTGGAGTACCCCCCAGGGGTGGGAGGATACGCAGTATTTT.